Included here is one T cell receptor beta chain sequence, with context. The target antigen is unknown. The CDR3 has 11 residues. CDR1 is ENHRY and CDR2 is SYGVKD in the germline V gene. The ends were cut back, 2 bases at V and 7 bases at J, with 5 bases in the middle. This sample was included in a study of T cell responses to AZD1222 COVID-19 vaccine. Study summary: Second-dose intervals near 4 or 12 weeks were combined. Study outcomes and limitations: Just a handful of people given AZD1222 tested seropositive at baseline. Females made up more of the donors, who were largely white British, and clonal diversity may have come out too low.

Produced via immunoSEQ multiplex PCR; TCRdb's table is partial and in-frame only. The sample has about 96,000 clones; under 90% are singletons. The genes are TRBV10-3 and TRBJ2-5; no clear D. The receptor was isolated from an adult in good health. Source: peripheral blood, taken on day 0 of AZD1222 vaccination. For the CDR3, the DNA is TGTGCCATCAGTGAGGCCGGGACCCAGTACTTC. It codes for CAISEAGTQYF.